This entry concerns a single T cell receptor (beta chain). Its antigen is unidentified. The CDR3 has 14 residues. Trimming left V 4 bases short and J 6 bases short, with 12 bases between. Germline V gene lookup returns CDR1 KGHDR and CDR2 SFDVKD. The sample comes from a study of CD8+CD57+ T cells in acquired aplastic anemia. Genomic DNA was employed as the template in profiling TCR beta VDJ and CDR3. TCRdb reprocessed the reads with MiXCR, giving one entry per CDR3 protein. The table records hundreds of thousands of distinct CDR3 sequences, about 70% of them present only once. The study's findings and limits: Patient and control CD8+ Simpson's diversity was not significantly different.

The sequenced material came from sorted CD4+, CD8+, or CD8+CD57+ T cells (not recorded which) from PBMCs. This clonotype originated in a human donor in good health, serving as a control. The chain couples TRBV24-1 to TRBJ2-1; D may match TRBD1 or TRBD2 (5 bases each). The CDR3 nucleotides read TGTGCCACCAGTGACCCGGGGCAGCTCAATGAGCAGTTCTTC. Protein: CATSDPGQLNEQFF.